This record concerns one TCR beta chain sequence. Its antigen is not yet known. Base qualities are missing; no much larger clone stands one base away. Trimming at the junction amounts to 3 bases on V and 6 bases on J, and the germline ends lie 13 bases apart. As encoded in the germline V gene, CDR1 is SNHLY while CDR2 is FYNNEI. The CDR3 runs 14 residues from the cysteine to the phenylalanine. Just the 42-base CDR3 DNA is kept, in frame starting at base 1. This sample is part of a study of response to subunit inactivated influenza vaccine (dated by TCRdb to the late 2010s). About the study as a whole: Deep quantitative profiling of the T cell receptor repertoire was used in the study to follow responses to a trivalent subunit inactivated influenza vaccine. Overall study outcomes, separate from this receptor: The authors proposed that each seasonal influenza vaccination may bring in only a limited number of new T cells.

Libraries were prepared through RT-PCR. TCRdb records Illumina HiSeq 2500 as the sequencer. TCRdb reworked the public reads: Q25 trimming with fastp, MiXCR clone assembly, productive beta chains retained. Duplicate CDR3 protein sequences are folded into a single record with the most common DNA and genes. The sample table holds about 530,000 distinct CDR3 sequences, of which approximately 10% were seen once. Of the sample, more than 8.5% is held by the ten largest clones. The sequence is built from TRBV2 and TRBJ2-3, and TRBD2 may be the D gene, going by 6 matching bases. The sequencing used PBMCs from blood, collected on the day of vaccination. This sequence originates from a man over 45 who received an inactivated influenza vaccine. Donor details come from another sample of the same person, matched by shared clones. The CDR3 corresponds to CASSETRDWDTQYF. The DNA reads TGTGCCAGCAGTGAGACACGGGACTGGGATACGCAGTATTTT.